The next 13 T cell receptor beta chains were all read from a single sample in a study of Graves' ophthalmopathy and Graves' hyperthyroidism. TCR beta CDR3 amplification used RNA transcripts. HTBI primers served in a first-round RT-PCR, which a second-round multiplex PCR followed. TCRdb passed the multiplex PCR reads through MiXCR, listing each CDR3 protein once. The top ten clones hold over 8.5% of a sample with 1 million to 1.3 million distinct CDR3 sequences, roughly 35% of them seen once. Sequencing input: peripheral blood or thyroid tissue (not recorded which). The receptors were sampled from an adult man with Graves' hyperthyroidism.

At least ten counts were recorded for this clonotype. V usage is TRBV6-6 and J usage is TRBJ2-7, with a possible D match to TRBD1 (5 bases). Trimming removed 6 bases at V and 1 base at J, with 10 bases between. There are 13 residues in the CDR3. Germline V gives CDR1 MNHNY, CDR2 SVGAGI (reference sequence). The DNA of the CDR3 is TGTGCCAGCAGGAATACAGGTTCCTACGAGCAGTACTTC. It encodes CASRNTGSYEQYF.

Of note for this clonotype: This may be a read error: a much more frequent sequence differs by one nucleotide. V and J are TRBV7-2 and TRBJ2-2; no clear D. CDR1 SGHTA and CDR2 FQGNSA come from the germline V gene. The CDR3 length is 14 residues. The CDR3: CASGLRQYTGELFF. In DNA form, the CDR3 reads TGTGCCAGCGGCTTACGGCAGTACACCGGGGAGCTGTTTTTT. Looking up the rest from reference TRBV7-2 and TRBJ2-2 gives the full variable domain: GAGVSQSPSNKVTEKGKDVELRCDPISGHTALYWYRQSLGQGLEFLIYFQGNSAPDKSGLPSDRFSAERTGGSVSTLTIQRTQQEDSAVYLCASGLRQYTGELFFGEGSRLTVL.

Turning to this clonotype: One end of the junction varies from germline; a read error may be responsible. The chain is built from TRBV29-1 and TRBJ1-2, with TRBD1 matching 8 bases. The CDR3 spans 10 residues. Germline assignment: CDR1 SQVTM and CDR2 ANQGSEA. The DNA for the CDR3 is TGCAGCGTAGCGGACAGGGAACAGTCATTC. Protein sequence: CSVADREQSF. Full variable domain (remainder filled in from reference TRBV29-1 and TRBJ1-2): SAVISQKPSRDICQRGTSLTIQCQVDSQVTMMFWYRQQPGQSLTLIATANQGSEATYESGFVIDKFPISRPNLTFSTLTVSNMSPEDSSIYLCSVADREQSFGSGTRLTVV.

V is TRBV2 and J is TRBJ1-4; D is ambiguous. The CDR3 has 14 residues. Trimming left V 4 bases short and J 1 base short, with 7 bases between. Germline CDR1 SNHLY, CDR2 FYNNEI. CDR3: CASSVSRTNEKLFF. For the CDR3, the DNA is TGTGCCAGCAGTGTATCCCGAACTAATGAAAAACTGTTTTTT.

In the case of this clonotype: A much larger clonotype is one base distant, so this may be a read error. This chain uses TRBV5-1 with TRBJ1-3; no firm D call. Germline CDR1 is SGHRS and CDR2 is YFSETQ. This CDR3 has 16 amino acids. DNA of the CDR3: TGCGCCAGCAGCCCGACCGTTGGAATCTCTGGAAACAACATATATTTT. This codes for CASSPTVGISGNNIYF.

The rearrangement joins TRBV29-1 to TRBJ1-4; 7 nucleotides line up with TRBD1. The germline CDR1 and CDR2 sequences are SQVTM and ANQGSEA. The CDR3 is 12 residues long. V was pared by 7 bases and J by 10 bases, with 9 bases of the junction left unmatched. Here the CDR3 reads CSARTGSGKLFF. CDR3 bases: TGCAGCGCCCGGACAGGATCTGGAAAACTGTTTTTT.

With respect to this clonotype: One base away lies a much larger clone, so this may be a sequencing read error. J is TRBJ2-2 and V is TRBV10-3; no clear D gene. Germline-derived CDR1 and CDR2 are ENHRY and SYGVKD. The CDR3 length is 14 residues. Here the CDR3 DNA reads TGTGTCATCAGTCAGGCAGCGAACACCGGGGAGCTGTTTTTT. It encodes CVISQAANTGELFF.

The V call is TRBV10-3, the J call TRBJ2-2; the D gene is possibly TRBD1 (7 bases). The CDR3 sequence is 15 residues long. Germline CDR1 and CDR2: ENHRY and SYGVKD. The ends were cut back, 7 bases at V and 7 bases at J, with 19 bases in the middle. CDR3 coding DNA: TGTGCCATCAAGGGGGACAGCAGGGGAGGCGGGGAGCTGTTTTTT. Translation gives CAIKGDSRGGGELFF.

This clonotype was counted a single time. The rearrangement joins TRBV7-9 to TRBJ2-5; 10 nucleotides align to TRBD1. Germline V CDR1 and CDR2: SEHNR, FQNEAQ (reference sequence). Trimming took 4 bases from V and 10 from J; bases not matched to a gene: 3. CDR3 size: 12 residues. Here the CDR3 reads CASSWDRGLQYF. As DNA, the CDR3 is TGTGCCAGCAGCTGGGACAGGGGCCTCCAGTACTTC.

The CDR3 DNA sequence: TGTGCCAGCAGTTTAGCCCCGGGACAGGGGGGCGCCACACATCAGCCCCAGCATTTT. Translation gives CASSLAPGQGGATHQPQHF. The V gene is TRBV12-3 or TRBV12-4, the J gene TRBJ1-5; 11 bases match TRBD1. V lost 0 bases and J lost 5; bases outside the gene matches: 12. The CDR3 consists of 19 residues.

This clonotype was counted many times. CDR3 DNA sequence: TGCAGTGCCAACCGACTCCCCAGGGACCATCAGCCCCAGCATTTT. It is translated as CSANRLPRDHQPQHF. V usage is TRBV20-1 and J usage is TRBJ1-5; D may be TRBD1 (5 bases). Between the trimmed V and J ends, which lost 6 bases and 5 bases, there was a span of 20 bases. CDR3 length: 15 residues. Germline CDR1 and CDR2: DFQATT and SNEGSKA (reference sequence).

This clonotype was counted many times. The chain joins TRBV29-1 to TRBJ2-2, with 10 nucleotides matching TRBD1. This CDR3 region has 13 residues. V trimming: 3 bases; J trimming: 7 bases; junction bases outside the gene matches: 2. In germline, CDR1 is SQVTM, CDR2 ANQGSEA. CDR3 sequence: CSVDGTGVGELFF. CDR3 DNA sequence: TGCAGCGTTGATGGGACAGGGGTCGGGGAGCTGTTTTTT.

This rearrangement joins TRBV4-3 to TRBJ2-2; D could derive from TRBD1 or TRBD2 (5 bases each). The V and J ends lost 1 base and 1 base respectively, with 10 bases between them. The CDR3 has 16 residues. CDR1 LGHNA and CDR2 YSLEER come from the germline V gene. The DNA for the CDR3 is TGCGCCAGCAGCCAAGTTGGGGGACGGAACACCGGGGAGCTGTTTTTT. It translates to CASSQVGGRNTGELFF.